This T cell receptor beta chain was sequenced in a study of T-cell reconstitution after alpha-beta-depleted transplantation in children (TCRdb year 2016). Background on the whole study: Using TCR repertoire profiling, the study followed T-cell immune reconstitution in a quantitative way in children after TCRalphabeta/CD19-depleted allogeneic hematopoietic cell transplantation. The research as a whole found: Over subsequent months, a decline in hyperexpanded clone frequencies was noted, and after one year, T-cell counts and TCRbeta diversity were mostly ascribed to newly produced T cells. Apparently early alphabetaT-cell count recovery about two months after transplant reportedly relied on only several hundred rapidly expanded clones derived from non-depleted graft cells. The high TCRbeta diversity at day 60 in some patients was ascribed to recipient T cells and intrathymic progenitors that had survived conditioning.

The sample holds one count of this clonotype. Its antigen is unknown. The record has no base qualities; no much larger clone is one base away. From its cysteine to its phenylalanine, the CDR3 spans 15 amino acids. Only the CDR3 part of the read is kept: 45 bases, read in frame from the first base. V has 5 bases trimmed and J has 5 bases trimmed; junction bases matching no gene number 12. The germline V gene encodes CDR1 SGHVS and CDR2 FQNEAQ. The label giving this sample's treatment or condition can be read as: allogeneic hematopoietic cell transplantation with graft depleted of TCRalphabeta T cells and CD19 B cells. Transplant recipients were children who received TCRalphabeta/CD19-depleted allogeneic hematopoietic cell grafts. The method behind the library was PCR. The run used an Illumina HiSeq 2500. Molecular barcoding was employed in the preparation of TCR libraries, with unique molecular identifiers being used to normalize TCRbeta repertoire quantification. TCRdb trimmed public reads at Q25 via fastp, called clones via MiXCR and kept in-frame beta chains. CDR3 protein duplicates are merged, each entry listing the most common genes and DNA. This sample comprises about a million distinct CDR3 sequences, roughly 29% of them detected only once. Jointly, the top ten make up approximately 30% of the sample.

The receptor chain draws on TRBV7-8 and TRBJ2-7, with 7 junctional bases fitting TRBD1. Specimen: PBMCs, mostly from graft donor cells, collected 360 days after TCRalphabeta/CD19-depleted stem cell transplant. The TCR was taken from a boy under two years old who had a stem cell transplant for SCID, so the T cells may come from the graft donor. The sequenced DNA is TGTGCCAGCAGCCCGGGACAGACAGCCGGCGACGAGCAGTACTTC. It translates as CASSPGQTAGDEQYF.